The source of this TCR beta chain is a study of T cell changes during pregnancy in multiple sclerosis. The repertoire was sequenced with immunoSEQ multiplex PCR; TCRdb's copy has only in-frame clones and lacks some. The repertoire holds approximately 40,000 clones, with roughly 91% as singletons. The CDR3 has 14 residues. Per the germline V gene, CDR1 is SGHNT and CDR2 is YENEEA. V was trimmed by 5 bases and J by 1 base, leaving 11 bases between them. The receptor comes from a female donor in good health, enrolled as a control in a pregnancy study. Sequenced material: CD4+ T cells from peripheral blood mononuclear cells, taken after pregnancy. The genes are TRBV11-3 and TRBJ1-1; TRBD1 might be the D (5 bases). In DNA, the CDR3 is TGTGCCAGCAGCCCAGGGTGGGGGAACACTGAAGCTTTCTTT. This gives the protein CASSPGWGNTEAFF.